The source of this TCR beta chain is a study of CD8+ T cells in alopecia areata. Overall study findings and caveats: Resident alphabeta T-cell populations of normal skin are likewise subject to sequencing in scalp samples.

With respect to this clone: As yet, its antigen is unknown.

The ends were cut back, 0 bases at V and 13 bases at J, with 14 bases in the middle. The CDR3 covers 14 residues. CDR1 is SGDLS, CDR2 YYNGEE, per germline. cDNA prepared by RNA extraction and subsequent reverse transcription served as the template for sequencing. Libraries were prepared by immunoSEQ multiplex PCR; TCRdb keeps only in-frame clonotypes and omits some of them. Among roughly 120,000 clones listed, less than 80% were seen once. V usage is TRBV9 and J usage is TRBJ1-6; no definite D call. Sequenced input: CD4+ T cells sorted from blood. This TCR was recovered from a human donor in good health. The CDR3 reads CASSVEPGSLPLHF. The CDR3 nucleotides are TGTGCCAGCAGCGTAGAGCCAGGTAGCCTTCCCCTCCACTTT.